A single T cell receptor beta chain is shown here with its context. Deep-level assay runs were performed. For every subset, genomic DNA was evenly distributed across several immunoSEQ plates. Profiling relied on immunoSEQ multiplex PCR, and the TCRdb table lists in-frame clones only, not all of them. The sample shows 520,000 or so clones, 60% to 85% of them seen only once. This CDR3 is 14 amino acids long. The germline CDR1 and CDR2 sequences are MGHRA and YSYEKL. The junction had 4 bases not matched to a gene; V was cut back by 1 base and J by 6 bases. This entry belongs to a study of shared clonotypes between healthy human individuals. Roughly 90 million PBMCs served as the genomic DNA source for unsorted samples.

The sequence was collected from a woman in her forties in good health. Some clones in this sample may be carry-over from other donors' samples. The chain uses TRBV4-1 and TRBJ2-3, with 7 positions matching TRBD2. The sample was PBMCs. CDR3 residues: CASSQARELDTQYF. In DNA form, the CDR3 reads TGCGCCAGCAGCCAAGCGCGGGAGCTTGATACGCAGTATTTT.